This paragraph reports one T cell receptor (beta chain). The antigen is unknown. The assay was immunoSEQ multiplex PCR, and TCRdb's table has in-frame clones only and misses some. There are some 34,000 clones in the sample; around 92% occur only once, and roughly 7.7% lies in the top ten. This entry comes from a study of T cells in tuberculosis. General observations from the study: Active tuberculosis alpha repertoires lay closer to GMM-specific TCRs than controls'. Shorter CDR3-alpha in active tuberculosis partly drove smaller distances.

The sample consisted of PBMCs. The receptor was isolated from a donor aged 10-29 years with latent tuberculosis or without tuberculosis infection. Some clones in this sample may be carry-over from other donors' samples.

The CDR3 DNA reads as TGTGCCTGGAGATCGGGGGAGACCCAGTACTTC. Amino acid sequence: CAWRSGETQYF. The gene calls are TRBV30 and TRBJ2-5; D possibly corresponds to TRBD2 (5 bases). This CDR3 comprises 11 residues. Trimming took 3 bases from V and 5 from J, leaving 7 bases between them. Germline V gene data show CDR1 as GTSNPN and CDR2 as SVGIG (reference sequence).